The 25 T cell receptor beta chains given below trace back to one sample, sequenced in a study of CD8 T cells in Susac syndrome. Random hexamers primed reverse transcription of roughly 0.5 to 1 ug RNA. TCRdb re-called the immunoSEQ multiplex PCR reads through MiXCR, storing one row per CDR3 protein. The table lists some 160,000 distinct CDR3 sequences, 94% of them singletons. Sequencing used CD4+ T cells from PBMCs. These receptors came from a human donor with Susac syndrome.

The chain joins TRBV15 to TRBJ1-2; no reliable D call. Deletions cut 0 bases from V and 2 bases from J, with 10 bases between. In germline, CDR1 is LNHNV, CDR2 YYDKDF (reference sequence). This CDR3 is 15 amino acids long. The CDR3 spells CATSRDATANYGYTF. CDR3 sequence (DNA): TGTGCCACCAGCAGAGATGCTACAGCCAACTATGGCTACACCTTC.

This sequence joins TRBV7-2 and TRBJ2-4, with 15 bases aligning to TRBD2. With V trimmed by 1 base and J by 6 bases, 7 bases remained unmatched. Per the germline V gene, CDR1 is SGHTA and CDR2 is FQGNSA. The CDR3 runs 18 residues. CDR3 nucleotides: TGTGCCAGCAGCTTAGTCGGGACTAGCGGGGGGTCCCGAAACATTCAGTACTTC. Its translation: CASSLVGTSGGSRNIQYF.

This sequence joins TRBV18 and TRBJ1-1; D perhaps matches TRBD1 (6 bases). The CDR3 sequence is 13 residues long. V lost 5 bases to trimming and J lost 5 bases, with 12 bases between them. Germline V CDR1 and CDR2: KGHSH, LQKENI. CDR3 residues: CASSGTRATEAFF. In DNA, the CDR3 is TGTGCCAGCTCAGGGACAAGAGCGACTGAAGCTTTCTTT.

This clonotype came up once. The rearrangement uses TRBV12-3 or TRBV12-4 and TRBJ1-5, with D perhaps TRBD1 (6 bases). The CDR3 runs 15 residues. Trimming removed 5 bases at V and 3 bases at J, with 14 bases between. CDR3 bases: TGTGCCAGCAGTCCGGACAGCAATTTCAATCAGCCCCAGCATTTT. Translating gives CASSPDSNFNQPQHF.

The chain uses TRBV20-1 and TRBJ2-3; 11 positions match TRBD2. The germline V gene has CDR1 DFQATT and CDR2 SNEGSKA (reference sequence). V was clipped by 5 bases and J by 0 bases; unmatched bases: 19. The length of the CDR3 is 20 residues. The CDR3 nucleotides read TGCAGTGCTCTGAGATCCGGACTAGCGGGTCGACCATCTAGCACAGATACGCAGTATTTT. The encoded protein is CSALRSGLAGRPSSTDTQYF.

The chain employs TRBV4-1 and TRBJ2-7; D is perhaps TRBD1 (5 bases). V gave up 1 base and J gave up 2 bases, with 18 bases separating them. Germline CDR1 is MGHRA and CDR2 is YSYEKL. The CDR3 is made up of 17 amino acids. The DNA of the CDR3 is TGCGCCAGCAGCCAAGCTGCAGGGATGGCCCTTCCCTACGAGCAGTACTTC. As protein: CASSQAAGMALPYEQYF.

CDR3 sequence: CASSSDRDGDIQYF. The CDR3 nucleotides are TGCGCCAGCAGCTCGGACAGGGACGGAGACATTCAGTACTTC. The V call is TRBV5-1, the J call TRBJ2-4; 8 nucleotides agree with TRBD1. Germline V lookup: CDR1 SGHRS, CDR2 YFSETQ. This CDR3 comprises 14 residues. Unmatched junction bases numbered 7, after V lost 3 bases and J lost 8 bases.

The chain combines TRBV9 with TRBJ2-3; D call uncertain. The CDR3 consists of 14 residues. From germline, CDR1 is SGDLS and CDR2 YYNGEE. V dropped 4 bases and J dropped 0 bases, with 9 bases sitting between them. DNA of the CDR3: TGTGCCAGCAGCTCTCGTCAGAGCACAGATACGCAGTATTTT. This translates into CASSSRQSTDTQYF. Full variable domain (outside the CDR3, taken from reference TRBV9 and TRBJ2-3): DSGVTQTPKHLITATGQRVTLRCSPRSGDLSVYWYQQSLDQGLQFLIQYYNGEERAKGNILERFSAQQFPDLHSELNLSSLELGDSALYFCASSSRQSTDTQYFGPGTRLTVL.

There are a few counts of this clonotype. V is TRBV6-5 and J is TRBJ1-5; possibly TRBD1 for D (5 bases). The germline CDR1 and CDR2 sequences are MNHEY and SVGAGI. V was pared by 2 bases and J by 6 bases, with 11 bases between. The CDR3 totals 14 residues. The CDR3 DNA reads as TGTGCCAGCAGTTACAGACAGTGGGGTCAGCCCCAGCATTTT. It encodes CASSYRQWGQPQHF.

V and J are TRBV6-5 and TRBJ1-2, with 7 positions matching TRBD1. The germline CDR1 and CDR2 sequences are MNHEY and SVGAGI. V shed 6 bases and J 7 bases; nucleotides not matched to a gene: 11. The CDR3 spans 14 residues. The CDR3 reads CASSRDSHTIGYTF. CDR3 DNA: TGTGCCAGCAGCCGGGACAGCCATACTATTGGCTACACCTTC.

V is TRBV12-3 or TRBV12-4 and J is TRBJ2-7, with TRBD2 identical over 9 bases. V lost 3 bases and J lost 6; bases outside the gene matches: 12. The CDR3 totals 16 residues. CDR3 residues: CASSFSRLAGMSEQYF. The DNA for the CDR3 is TGTGCCAGCAGTTTTAGTCGGCTAGCGGGAATGAGCGAGCAGTACTTC.

The chain couples TRBV20-1 to TRBJ2-5, with 7 nucleotides matching TRBD1. The V gene end was trimmed by 0 bases and the J gene end by 4 bases; junction bases not matched to a gene: 5. Germline loops: CDR1 DFQATT, CDR2 SNEGSKA (reference sequence). This CDR3 contains 14 residues. The CDR3 DNA reads TGCAGTGCTAGAGACGACAGGGTGCTAGAGACCCAGTACTTC. Protein: CSARDDRVLETQYF.

This chain connects TRBV14 to TRBJ2-3; D possibly matches TRBD1 or TRBD2 (5 bases each). Germline V gives CDR1 SGHDN, CDR2 FVKESK. V lost 2 bases, J lost 5 bases, and 11 bases lay in between. The CDR3 spans 14 residues. In DNA, the CDR3 is TGTGCCAGCAGCCAACGGGGCTCAGGAGATACGCAGTATTTT. Protein: CASSQRGSGDTQYF.

This clonotype was seen just once. The CDR3 loop is CASSAGSRGAGTDTQYF. The CDR3 nucleotides are TGTGCCAGCAGCGCCGGTTCGAGGGGGGCTGGCACAGATACGCAGTATTTT. The chain carries TRBV5-4 and TRBJ2-3; D might be TRBD1 or TRBD2, each matching 6 bases. V lost 4 bases and J 1 base, leaving 19 bases between the germline ends. Germline V gives CDR1 SGHNT, CDR2 YYREEE (reference sequence). The CDR3 extends over 17 amino acids.

The V call is TRBV7-9, the J call TRBJ1-6; D is possibly TRBD1 (5 bases). CDR3 size: 11 residues. Germline V gene sequence: CDR1 SEHNR, CDR2 FQNEAQ (reference sequence). Trimming pared 10 bases from V and 5 bases from J, leaving 6 bases between. The CDR3 DNA reads as TGTGCCATGGGGGATAATTCACCCCTCCACTTT. Translation gives CAMGDNSPLHF.

The V and J genes are TRBV11-2 and TRBJ1-6; no clear D gene. Germline CDR1 is SGHAT and CDR2 is FQNNGV. V gave up 5 bases and J gave up 11 bases, with 7 bases separating them. The CDR3 covers 11 residues. The CDR3 region is CASSERTPLHF. As DNA, the CDR3 is TGTGCCAGCAGCGAGAGGACACCCCTCCACTTT.

The chain has TRBV20-1 and TRBJ1-3; D remains unclear. Germline CDR1 is DFQATT and CDR2 is SNEGSKA (reference sequence). The CDR3 has 15 amino acids. The V end was cut by 0 bases, the J end by 3 bases, with 12 bases between. Written as DNA, the CDR3 is TGCAGTGCTAGAGAGGGGTCAGGTGATGGAAACACCATATATTTT. It yields the protein CSAREGSGDGNTIYF.

The rearrangement uses TRBV12-3 or TRBV12-4 and TRBJ1-3; D not certain. Trimming stripped 6 bases from V and 7 bases from J, with 19 bases between. The CDR3 totals 15 residues. The CDR3 region has the DNA TGTGCCAGCAGCCTGACGGCCAGCCTGGGGAACACCATATATTTT. This codes for CASSLTASLGNTIYF.

The V gene is TRBV14, the J gene TRBJ2-1, with D possibly TRBD2 on 6 matching bases. The ends were cut back, 9 bases at V and 7 bases at J, with 16 bases in the middle. CDR1 is SGHDN and CDR2 is FVKESK in the germline V gene. The CDR3 has 13 residues. The CDR3 coding sequence is TGTGCCAGTACCCGGGGGTTGTTAAATGAGCAGTTCTTC. Amino acids: CASTRGLLNEQFF.

As to this clonotype: At one of its ends the junction is not consistent with the germline gene, which may arise from a read error. The genes are TRBV4-3 and TRBJ2-5; TRBD2 matches at 14 bases. Germline loops: CDR1 LGHNA, CDR2 YSLEER. This CDR3 has 15 amino acids. CDR3 protein: CASSQRLAGGELPVF. CDR3 DNA sequence: TGCGCCAGCAGCCAAAGACTAGCGGGGGGGGAGTTACCCGTCTTC.

The rearrangement joins TRBV10-2 to TRBJ2-3, with TRBD2 as a possible D gene (5 bases). The CDR3 is 14 residues long. The V gene lost 2 bases and the J gene lost 10 bases, with 16 bases spanning the gap. Per germline, CDR1 WSHSY and CDR2 SAAADI. The CDR3 bases are TGCGCCAGCAGTGAGGAGTGGACCACGGGATCGCAGTATTTT. Amino acid sequence: CASSEEWTTGSQYF.

J is TRBJ2-7 and V is TRBV4-3, with D unclear. The CDR3 is 15 amino acids. V was cut by 1 base and J by 5 bases, with 15 bases left in between. Germline V gives CDR1 LGHNA, CDR2 YSLEER. The CDR3 sequence is CASSQVMITPHEQYF. As DNA, the CDR3 is TGCGCCAGCAGCCAAGTGATGATAACCCCCCACGAGCAGTACTTC.

The chain is built from TRBV2 and TRBJ2-5; D may match TRBD1 or TRBD2 (6 bases each). CDR1 and CDR2 (germline): SNHLY, FYNNEI. This CDR3 has 15 amino acids. V was trimmed by 5 bases and J by 4 bases, leaving 17 bases between them. The CDR3 here is CASSFAPGAGETQYF. The CDR3 coding sequence is TGTGCCAGCAGTTTCGCGCCGGGGGCAGGAGAGACCCAGTACTTC.

The gene calls are TRBV25-1 and TRBJ2-3, with 8 positions matching TRBD2. Germline CDR1 is MGHDK and CDR2 is SYGVNS. CDR3 length: 17 residues. The V and J ends lost 3 bases and 5 bases, in that order; junction bases with no gene match: 13. The CDR3: CASSETWKAGAGDTQYF. The CDR3 nucleotides are TGTGCCAGCAGTGAGACATGGAAAGCGGGGGCGGGAGATACGCAGTATTTT.

The chain employs TRBV12-3 or TRBV12-4 and TRBJ2-1, with TRBD2 matching 9 bases. V trimming: 6 bases; J trimming: 10 bases; junction bases outside the gene matches: 10. This CDR3 is built from 14 residues. CDR3 coding DNA: TGTGCCAGCAGGGAGGCGGGGGGGCCGGGAGAGCAGTTCTTC. It encodes CASREAGGPGEQFF.